This T cell receptor beta chain derives from a study of cytomegalovirus exposure and HLA in healthy donors. The study, taken as a whole, reports: Immune exposure was documented only through CMV serostatus. Reports indicate that TCR beta sequences accurately predicted the HLA-A and HLA-B alleles of most subjects. A later analysis found TCR association rates differed by HLA locus, highest for DRB1 and lowest for HLA-C. HLA alleles showed associations with around 15,000 TCR beta sequences in a later analysis, at a 0.05 false discovery rate.

A multiplex PCR was run with 60 Vbeta primers and 13 Jbeta primers. Libraries were prepared by immunoSEQ multiplex PCR; TCRdb keeps only in-frame clonotypes and omits some of them. The sample has 90,000 to 110,000 clones; over 70% are singletons. As for this clone: The antigen remains undetermined.

The ends lost 3 bases at V and 1 base at J; junction bases unmatched: 3. CDR1 is SGHRS and CDR2 is YFSETQ in the germline V gene. The CDR3 loop spans 15 amino acids. The sequence came from a male donor in good health and CMV-seronegative. The rearrangement uses TRBV5-1 and TRBJ2-2, with 7 bases matching TRBD2. Sequencing input: PBMCs. The CDR3 DNA is TGCGCCAGCAGCTCCGGGACTAAGAACACCGGGGAGCTGTTTTTT. Translation gives CASSSGTKNTGELFF.